Below, 29 T cell receptor beta chains from the same sample are listed, as sequenced in a study of spatial heterogeneity in lung cancer. The study's findings and limits: Counts of expanded alpha and beta TCRs within tumors tracked the tumor nonsynonymous mutation count.

Their antigens are not known. Described time point: sample taken at primary tumor resection. MiXCR, run by TCRdb on the 5' RACE reads, gives a single entry per CDR3 protein. The sample has some 16,000 distinct CDR3 sequences, 6.8% seen once. The starting material was lung tumor tissue, obtained at surgery. These receptor sequences come from a female donor with early-stage non-small cell lung cancer.

This clonotype was detected many times. The DNA of the CDR3 is TGTGCCAGCAGGGGGAATGAGGGGGCCGTGAACACTGAAGCTTTCTTT. Its protein product is CASRGNEGAVNTEAFF. The V call is TRBV28, the J call TRBJ1-1; TRBD1 matches 7 bases. CDR3 size: 16 residues. Germline V gene data show CDR1 as MDHEN and CDR2 as SYDVKM. The V segment lost 6 bases and the J segment 0 bases; nucleotides outside the gene matches: 10.

In its sample, this clonotype ranks as medium-sized. The chain combines TRBV6-4 with TRBJ1-2, with a tentative D call TRBD1 (5 bases). CDR3 size: 12 residues. V was trimmed by 7 bases and J by 7 bases, leaving 13 bases between them. In germline, CDR1 is MRHNA, CDR2 SNTAGT. This chain's CDR3 is CASTPRGGGYTF. The CDR3 DNA sequence: TGTGCCAGCACCCCCCGGGGGGGTGGCTACACCTTC.

This clonotype showed up many times. J is TRBJ2-3 and V is TRBV20-1; 14 positions match TRBD2. The CDR3 length is 14 residues. The germline V gene encodes CDR1 DFQATT and CDR2 SNEGSKA (reference sequence). The CDR3, as DNA: TGCAGCGAGACTAGCGGGGGGGCCGAAGATACGCAGTATTTT. Its protein product is CSETSGGAEDTQYF.

This clonotype was detected many times. CDR3 sequence: CASRTTGGPEKLFF. In DNA form, the CDR3 reads TGTGCCAGCAGGACTACAGGGGGTCCTGAAAAACTGTTTTTT. This sequence joins TRBV28 and TRBJ1-4; 8 positions agree with TRBD1. Germline loops: CDR1 MDHEN, CDR2 SYDVKM. The CDR3 is made up of 14 amino acids. Trimming removed 6 bases from V and 7 bases from J; junction bases left unmatched: 7.

This clonotype came up many times. CDR3 protein: CASSLAWVGSGANVLTF. CDR3 sequence (DNA): TGCGCCAGCAGCTTGGCCTGGGTGGGCTCTGGGGCCAACGTCCTGACTTTC. This rearrangement joins TRBV5-1 to TRBJ2-6; D gene unclear. The CDR3 runs 17 residues. The V and J ends lost 0 bases and 0 bases respectively, with 10 bases between them. The germline CDR1 and CDR2 sequences are SGHRS and YFSETQ. The complete variable domain, with remaining parts taken from reference TRBV5-1 and TRBJ2-6, reads KAGVTQTPRYLIKTRGQQVTLSCSPISGHRSVSWYQQTPGQGLQFLFEYFSETQRNKGNFPGRFSGRQFSNSRSEMNVSTLELGDSALYLCASSLAWVGSGANVLTFGAGSRLTVL.

This clonotype was seen many times. This sequence joins TRBV20-1 and TRBJ2-2; D is perhaps TRBD1 (6 bases). CDR1 and CDR2 (germline): DFQATT, SNEGSKA (reference sequence). The CDR3 runs to 12 residues. Trimming shortened V by 3 bases and J by 6 bases, and 8 bases separated the two germline ends. DNA for the CDR3: TGCAGTGCTAGGGCAGGGGCCGGGGAGCTGTTTTTT. Its translation is CSARAGAGELFF.

Ten or more counts support this clonotype. The chain couples TRBV21-1 to TRBJ2-5; TRBD1, the table's D call, was not compared with the DNA. TRBV21-1 is deemed a pseudogene. The CDR3 is made up of 15 amino acids. For the CDR3, the DNA is TGTGCCAGCAGCAGAGAAGGGACAGTACAAGAGACCCAGTACTTC. As protein: CASSREGTVQETQYF.

This clonotype is categorized as medium-sized (0.01 to 0.1%). The V call is TRBV19, the J call TRBJ2-3; TRBD2 is a possible D gene (6 bases). Deletions cut 8 bases from V and 0 bases from J, with 12 bases between. This CDR3 region has 14 residues. Germline lookup yields CDR1 LNHDA and CDR2 SQIVND (reference sequence). CDR3 sequence reads: CASPPEGSTDTQYF. CDR3 nucleotide sequence: TGTGCCAGTCCCCCGGAGGGCAGCACAGATACGCAGTATTTT. The whole variable domain, remainder taken from reference TRBV19 and TRBJ2-3, is DGGITQSPKYLFRKEGQNVTLSCEQNLNHDAMYWYRQDPGQGLRLIYYSQIVNDFQKGDIAEGYSVSREKKESFPLTVTSAQKNPTAFYLCASPPEGSTDTQYFGPGTRLTVL.

This clonotype came up many times. The chain carries TRBV4-2 and TRBJ1-2; no reliable D call. The germline V and J ends were trimmed by 1 base and 4 bases, with 10 bases remaining between them. Germline V gene data show CDR1 as LGHNA and CDR2 as YNFKEQ. The CDR3 consists of 14 residues. The CDR3 coding sequence is TGTGCCAGCAGCCAAGTTGGGCCTGGCTATGGCTACACCTTC. It is translated as CASSQVGPGYGYTF.

This clonotype came up many times. The chain has TRBV2 and TRBJ1-5, with 7 positions matching TRBD1. J was trimmed by 5 bases and V by 7 bases; bases with no gene match: 11. Germline values: CDR1 SNHLY, CDR2 FYNNEI. The length of the CDR3 is 15 residues. The CDR3 DNA is TGTGCCAGCAAGGGGGACGGACAGGACTATCAGCCCCAGCATTTT. This translates into CASKGDGQDYQPQHF.

This clonotype was found many times. The rearrangement links TRBV5-1 to TRBJ2-7; 9 bases map to TRBD2. Losses at the gene ends were 3 bases for V and 5 bases for J; bases not matched to a gene: 6. There are 14 residues in the CDR3. The germline gives CDR1 SGHRS, CDR2 YFSETQ. The CDR3 nucleotides read TGCGCCAGCAGCTCGGGGACTAGCAGCGACGAGCAGTACTTC. This gives the protein CASSSGTSSDEQYF.

This clonotype was counted ten times or more. V gene TRBV28 combines with J gene TRBJ1-5; D unclear. Germline V gene data show CDR1 as MDHEN and CDR2 as SYDVKM. V was cut by 10 bases and J by 5 bases, with 15 bases left in between. This CDR3 has 13 amino acids. CDR3 in amino acids: CATLPGVHQPQHF. Written as DNA, the CDR3 is TGTGCCACCCTACCCGGAGTACATCAGCCCCAGCATTTT.

This clonotype was seen ten or more times. This chain links TRBV11-2 with TRBJ2-2; D is perhaps TRBD2 (6 bases). Trimming took off 2 bases at V and 2 bases at J, with 21 bases between the two ends. In germline, CDR1 is SGHAT, CDR2 FQNNGV. The CDR3 is 19 amino acids. The CDR3 loop reads CASSLMSGPGTPNTGELFF. The CDR3 DNA follows: TGTGCCAGCAGCTTAATGTCGGGCCCGGGGACTCCTAACACCGGGGAGCTGTTTTTT.

The V and J genes are TRBV18 and TRBJ1-4; D is undetermined. The CDR3 covers 16 residues. The V and J ends lost 1 base and 0 bases respectively, with 9 bases between them. Germline V gene lookup returns CDR1 KGHSH and CDR2 LQKENI. The CDR3 DNA reads TGTGCCAGCTCACCACGGCAGAGCACAACTAATGAAAAACTGTTTTTT. Translated, it gives CASSPRQSTTNEKLFF.

The genes are TRBV28 and TRBJ2-1; 9 nucleotides agree with TRBD1. The V segment lost 5 bases and the J segment 0 bases; nucleotides outside the gene matches: 8. CDR1 MDHEN and CDR2 SYDVKM come from the germline V gene. The CDR3 sequence is 17 residues long. The CDR3 sequence is CASSQMTGGFSYNEQFF. For the CDR3, the DNA is TGTGCCAGCAGTCAAATGACAGGGGGGTTCTCCTACAATGAGCAGTTCTTC.

This clonotype has only a few counts. The CDR3, as DNA: TGTGCCAGCAGCCAAGACGGGCAGACTAGTAATTCACCCCTCCACTTT. As protein: CASSQDGQTSNSPLHF. The chain employs TRBV9 and TRBJ1-6; D call uncertain. Germline-derived CDR1 and CDR2 are SGDLS and YYNGEE. V was clipped by 4 bases and J by 6 bases, with 17 bases between them. The CDR3 covers 16 residues.

This clonotype is termed medium-sized. The CDR3 sequence is CASSSQGRGSPLHF. CDR3 in DNA: TGTGCCAGCAGTTCACAAGGAAGGGGTTCACCCCTCCACTTT. The chain carries TRBV28 and TRBJ1-6, with D possibly being TRBD1 (5 bases). Germline loops: CDR1 MDHEN, CDR2 SYDVKM. The V and J ends lost 4 bases and 9 bases respectively, with 13 bases between them. The CDR3 has 14 residues.

This clonotype was seen many times. This rearrangement joins TRBV6-1 to TRBJ2-7; either TRBD1 or TRBD2 may supply D (6 bases each). Per germline, CDR1 MNHNS and CDR2 SASEGT. With 6 bases removed from V and 5 bases from J, the gap between germline ends came to 14 bases. The CDR3 has 13 residues. DNA of the CDR3: TGTGCCAGCAGACAACGGGGGCTCCACGAGCAGTACTTC. It translates to CASRQRGLHEQYF.

This clonotype was observed at least ten times. The chain is built from TRBV9 and TRBJ2-4, with TRBD1 as a possible D gene (6 bases). Germline loops: CDR1 SGDLS, CDR2 YYNGEE. The CDR3 loop spans 17 amino acids. V dropped 0 bases and J dropped 8 bases, with 21 bases sitting between them. As DNA, the CDR3 is TGTGCCAGCAGCGTAGGAGGGGGAAGGGTGAACGGTGACATTCAGTACTTC. Amino acid sequence: CASSVGGGRVNGDIQYF.

This clonotype is medium-sized (0.01 to 0.1%) within its sample. The CDR3, as DNA: TGTGCCAGCAGTTTGGGGAATCTCGGGGGCTGGGATGAGCAGTTCTTC. Translating it yields CASSLGNLGGWDEQFF. V usage is TRBV12-3 or TRBV12-4 and J usage is TRBJ2-1; D tentatively reads TRBD1 or TRBD2 (6 bases each). V was trimmed by 3 bases and J by 8 bases, leaving 20 bases between them. The CDR3 extends over 16 amino acids.

This clonotype is labeled medium-sized. The V gene is TRBV2, the J gene TRBJ1-2; 10 nucleotides align to TRBD1. The CDR3 is made up of 16 amino acids. Germline CDR1 is SNHLY and CDR2 is FYNNEI. Trimming cost V 3 bases and J 5 bases; bases outside gene matches: 9. The CDR3 nucleotides are TGTGCCAGCAGTGAGGAGACAGGGGGCATCTTATATGGCTACACCTTC. Its protein product is CASSEETGGILYGYTF.

The chain has TRBV12-3 or TRBV12-4 and TRBJ1-1, with D uncertain. The CDR3 has 14 amino acids. The V end lost 7 bases, the J end lost 1 base, and 13 bases lay between the germline ends. CDR3 nucleotide sequence: TGTGCCAGCACCCCGAGAAACTCGAACACTGAAGCTTTCTTT. It codes for CASTPRNSNTEAFF.

This clonotype appeared many times. The V and J genes are TRBV5-4 and TRBJ1-6; D is possibly TRBD1 (6 bases). The ends were cut back, 2 bases at V and 5 bases at J, with 8 bases in the middle. The CDR3 is made up of 14 amino acids. Germline assignment: CDR1 SGHNT and CDR2 YYREEE (reference sequence). The CDR3 reads CASSLDRHNSPLHF. In DNA, the CDR3 is TGTGCCAGCAGCTTAGACAGGCATAATTCACCCCTCCACTTT.

This clonotype was detected ten times or more. V and J are TRBV5-1 and TRBJ2-7; D gene ambiguous. Trimming left V 4 bases short and J 2 bases short, with 13 bases between. This CDR3 spans 14 amino acids. Germline V gives CDR1 SGHRS, CDR2 YFSETQ. This CDR3 is CASSLSFAPYEQYF. DNA for the CDR3: TGCGCCAGCAGCCTATCATTTGCCCCCTACGAGCAGTACTTC.

The V gene is TRBV5-1, the J gene TRBJ2-3, with 11 positions matching TRBD2. In germline, CDR1 is SGHRS, CDR2 YFSETQ. This CDR3 has 21 amino acids. The trim removed 3 bases at V and 1 base at J, leaving 19 bases unmatched. Here the CDR3 reads CASSSPNSTSGDPLGTDTQYF. CDR3 in DNA: TGCGCCAGCAGCTCCCCAAACTCGACTAGCGGGGACCCTCTAGGCACAGATACGCAGTATTTT.

The table lists this clonotype with many counts. The CDR3 here is CASSLGGALGYTF. In nucleotides, the CDR3 is TGTGCCAGCAGCTTAGGGGGGGCTTTAGGCTACACCTTC. The V and J genes are TRBV11-2 and TRBJ1-2, with a weak D call TRBD1 (6 bases). Trimming pared 1 base from V and 8 bases from J, leaving 11 bases between. The CDR3 sequence is 13 residues long. Per germline, CDR1 SGHAT and CDR2 FQNNGV.

Ten or more counts support this clonotype. The CDR3 DNA follows: TGTGCCATCAACGGCGGGAAGAGCACAGATACGCAGTATTTT. Protein: CAINGGKSTDTQYF. This chain joins TRBV10-3 and TRBJ2-3; D may be TRBD2 (6 bases). CDR3 size: 14 residues. V gave up 7 bases and J gave up 0 bases, with 11 bases separating them. Per the germline V gene, CDR1 is ENHRY and CDR2 is SYGVKD.

This clonotype was observed many times. This chain uses TRBV7-9 with TRBJ2-7; tentative D call: TRBD2 (6 bases). There are 15 residues in the CDR3. Per germline, CDR1 SEHNR and CDR2 FQNEAQ (reference sequence). Deletions cut 6 bases from V and 7 bases from J, with 22 bases between. CDR3 in DNA: TGTGCCAGCAGATCCCGCGGGGCGGGATTGGGAGAGCAGTACTTC. Residues: CASRSRGAGLGEQYF.

This clonotype was observed a few times. V usage is TRBV7-2 and J usage is TRBJ1-2; D is undetermined. Germline CDR1 is SGHTA and CDR2 is FQGNSA. This CDR3 region has 13 residues. The V end was cut by 5 bases, the J end by 0 bases, with 7 bases between. In DNA form, the CDR3 reads TGTGCCAGCAGCGGCCAGCCTAACTATGGCTACACCTTC. Translated: CASSGQPNYGYTF. Full variable domain (outside the CDR3, taken from reference TRBV7-2 and TRBJ1-2): GAGVSQSPSNKVTEKGKDVELRCDPISGHTALYWYRQSLGQGLEFLIYFQGNSAPDKSGLPSDRFSAERTGGSVSTLTIQRTQQEDSAVYLCASSGQPNYGYTFGSGTRLTVV.